This T cell receptor (beta chain) is from a study of response to subunit inactivated influenza vaccine. General study results and limits: The authors offered the suggestion that each seasonal influenza vaccination recruits few new T cells.

From germline, CDR1 is DFQATT and CDR2 SNEGSKA (reference sequence). The CDR3 length is 16 residues. Trimming cost V 0 bases and J 5 bases; bases outside gene matches: 11. Notes on this clonotype: Antigen specificity is unknown.

TCRdb fed the RT-PCR reads into MiXCR, producing one record per CDR3 protein. Of about 700,000 distinct CDR3 sequences listed, roughly 14% were seen once; the top ten hold approximately 6.5%. Sequences were derived from PBMCs from blood, sampled roughly 2 weeks before vaccination. The chain employs TRBV20-1 and TRBJ2-5, with 8 bases identical to TRBD2. The clonotype comes from a man aged 50 to 60 who received an inactivated influenza vaccine. CDR3 DNA: TGCAGTGCTAGAGACCCGCGGCGGGGACTAGTTGAGACCCAGTACTTC. Protein sequence: CSARDPRRGLVETQYF.